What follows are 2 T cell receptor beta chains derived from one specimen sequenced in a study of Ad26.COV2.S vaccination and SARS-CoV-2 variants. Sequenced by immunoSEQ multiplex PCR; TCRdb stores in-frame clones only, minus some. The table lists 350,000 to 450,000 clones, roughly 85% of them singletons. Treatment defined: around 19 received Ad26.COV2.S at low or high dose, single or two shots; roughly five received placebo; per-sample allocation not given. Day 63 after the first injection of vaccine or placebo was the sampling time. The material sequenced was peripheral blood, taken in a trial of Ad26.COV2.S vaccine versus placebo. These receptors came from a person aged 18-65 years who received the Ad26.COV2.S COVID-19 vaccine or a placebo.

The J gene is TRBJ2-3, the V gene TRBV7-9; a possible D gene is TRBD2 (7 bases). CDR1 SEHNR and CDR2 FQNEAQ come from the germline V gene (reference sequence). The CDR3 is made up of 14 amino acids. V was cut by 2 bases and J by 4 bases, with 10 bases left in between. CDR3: CASSLLGGADTQYF. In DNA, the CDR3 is TGTGCCAGCAGCTTACTAGGGGGGGCAGATACGCAGTATTTT.

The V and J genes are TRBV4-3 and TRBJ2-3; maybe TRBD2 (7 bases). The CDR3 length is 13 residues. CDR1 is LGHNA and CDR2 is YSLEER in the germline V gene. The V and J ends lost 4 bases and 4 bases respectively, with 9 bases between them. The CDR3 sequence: CASSRRGPDTQYF. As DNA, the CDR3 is TGCGCCAGCAGCCGGCGGGGGCCAGATACGCAGTATTTT.